Following are 14 T cell receptor beta chains from one sample sequenced in a study of OX40 agonist ivuxolimab in advanced cancers. To prepare the library, the immunoSEQ multiplex PCR assay was applied. This immuneACCESS table, as held by TCRdb, lists in-frame sequences with V and J called but not all clones. Of the missing ones, under half trace to an unresolved V gene in checked studies; the others have no known cause. The sample table lists more than 65,000 clones, around nine tenths of them with a count of one. The ten most abundant clones make up 0.65% to 0.9% of the sample. Sequenced material: CD4+ or CD8+ T cells sorted from blood, taken in a trial of the OX40 agonist ivuxolimab. The receptors here all came from an adult with an advanced solid tumor such as melanoma, head and neck, liver or kidney cancer.

The chain combines TRBV4-3 with TRBJ1-6; possible D gene TRBD1, 6 bases. Per the germline V gene, CDR1 is LGHNA and CDR2 is YSLEER. Trimming removed 1 base at V and 9 bases at J, with 10 bases between. This CDR3 comprises 14 residues. CDR3 in DNA: TGCGCCAGCAGCCAAGTTCTAGGGGGTTCACCCCTCCACTTT. Encoded protein: CASSQVLGGSPLHF.

V and J are TRBV10-1 and TRBJ1-6; 8 positions agree with TRBD1. V shed 6 bases and J 2 bases; nucleotides not matched to a gene: 12. This CDR3 spans 18 amino acids. Germline V CDR1 and CDR2: WNHNN, SYGVQD (reference sequence). Written as DNA, the CDR3 is TGCGCCAGCAGGAAAAGGACAGGGAGGATCACCTATAATTCACCCCTCCACTTT. Translated, it gives CASRKRTGRITYNSPLHF.

This sequence joins TRBV25-1 and TRBJ2-3, with 9 positions matching TRBD1. CDR1 is MGHDK, CDR2 SYGVNS, per germline. The J segment lost 4 bases and the V segment lost 2 bases, leaving 7 bases of the junction unmatched. The CDR3 covers 16 residues. The CDR3 DNA reads as TGTGCCAGCAGTGAAAGAACAGGGGGCTTCGCAGATACGCAGTATTTT. Translating it yields CASSERTGGFADTQYF.

The chain has TRBV2 and TRBJ1-1; no reliable D call. The CDR3 covers 14 residues. CDR1 SNHLY and CDR2 FYNNEI come from the germline V gene. V shed 7 bases and J shed 3 bases, with 15 bases lying between them. The CDR3 here is CASNPRVSDTEAFF. The CDR3 DNA is TGTGCCAGCAACCCGAGGGTGTCGGACACTGAAGCTTTCTTT.

The CDR3 bases are TGTGCCAGCAAGGACGGGACCCTCAGCACAGATACGCAGTATTTT. It specifies CASKDGTLSTDTQYF. This chain uses TRBV2 with TRBJ2-3, with D perhaps given as TRBD1 or TRBD2 (5 bases each). Germline CDR1 SNHLY, CDR2 FYNNEI. The CDR3 length is 15 residues. Trimming cost V 7 bases and J 0 bases, with 14 bases left between them.

V usage is TRBV20-1 and J usage is TRBJ2-7; D unclear. Looked up from germline, CDR1 is DFQATT and CDR2 is SNEGSKA (reference sequence). Trimming removed 6 bases at V and 6 bases at J, with 12 bases between. The CDR3 is 11 amino acids. The CDR3 here is CSAAPSVEQYF. CDR3 nucleotide sequence: TGCAGTGCGGCCCCTAGTGTCGAGCAGTACTTC.

The chain recombines TRBV2 with TRBJ1-1, with 10 bases matching TRBD1. The ends lost 6 bases at V and 0 bases at J; junction bases unmatched: 4. Germline assignment: CDR1 SNHLY and CDR2 FYNNEI. This CDR3 spans 15 amino acids. The CDR3: CASRDRGYLNTEAFF. CDR3 sequence (DNA): TGTGCCAGCAGGGACAGGGGGTATTTGAACACTGAAGCTTTCTTT. The full variable domain, with the rest looked up from reference TRBV2 and TRBJ1-1, is EPEVTQTPSHQVTQMGQEVILRCVPISNHLYFYWYRQILGQKVEFLVSFYNNEISEKSEIFDDQFSVERPDGSNFTLKIRSTKLEDSAMYFCASRDRGYLNTEAFFGQGTRLTVV.

CDR3 coding DNA: TGTGCCAGCTCACCACGGGGTACGGGAGGGTCCTACAATGAGCAGTTCTTC. The encoded protein is CASSPRGTGGSYNEQFF. This chain uses TRBV18 with TRBJ2-1, with 8 nucleotides matching TRBD2. The CDR3 has 17 residues. Germline assignment: CDR1 KGHSH and CDR2 LQKENI. V shed 1 base, J shed 1 base, and the junction held 6 bases outside the gene matches.

This clone came up once. The chain links TRBV27 to TRBJ1-5, with D possibly matching TRBD1 (5 bases). The CDR3 runs to 14 residues. Looked up from germline, CDR1 is MNHEY and CDR2 is SMNVEV (reference sequence). The V gene lost 3 bases and the J gene lost 2 bases, with 8 bases spanning the gap. The CDR3 DNA reads as TGTGCCAGCAGTTTTGGCAGGGGCAATCAGCCCCAGCATTTT. This translates into CASSFGRGNQPQHF.

This clone was counted a few times. V is TRBV4-1 and J is TRBJ1-1; D possibly corresponds to TRBD1 (6 bases). Germline CDR1 and CDR2: MGHRA and YSYEKL. The CDR3 spans 15 residues. Trimming stripped 4 bases from V and 0 bases from J, with 12 bases between. CDR3: CASSLRTALNTEAFF. DNA for the CDR3: TGCGCCAGCAGCCTACGGACAGCGTTGAACACTGAAGCTTTCTTT.

Only one count was recorded for this clone. J is TRBJ1-4 and V is TRBV9; D gene ambiguous. V lost 0 bases, J lost 8 bases, and 8 bases lay in between. The CDR3 is made up of 13 amino acids. CDR1 and CDR2 from the germline V gene are SGDLS and YYNGEE. CDR3 bases: TGTGCCAGCAGCGTAGACGAGGGCGAAAAACTGTTTTTT. Its translation: CASSVDEGEKLFF.

The chain carries TRBV6-5 and TRBJ1-2; D unresolved. CDR1 and CDR2 (germline): MNHEY, SVGAGI. This CDR3 is 14 amino acids long. V was clipped by 3 bases and J by 4 bases, with 12 bases between them. Here the CDR3 reads CASSYDTTFYGYTF. CDR3 DNA sequence: TGTGCCAGCAGTTATGACACTACGTTCTATGGCTACACCTTC.

The chain links TRBV6-1 to TRBJ1-2; 8 bases are a match to TRBD1. The CDR3 has 14 amino acids. The V and J ends lost 3 bases and 3 bases, in that order; junction bases with no gene match: 3. Germline V gene data show CDR1 as MNHNS and CDR2 as SASEGT. In nucleotides, the CDR3 is TGTGCCAGCAGTGAGGACAGGGCTTACTATGGCTACACCTTC. This codes for CASSEDRAYYGYTF.

This rearrangement joins TRBV6-5 to TRBJ1-1; a possible D gene is TRBD1 (6 bases). CDR3 length equals 14 residues. V lost 2 bases and J lost 3, with 10 bases in between. The germline V gene encodes CDR1 MNHEY and CDR2 SVGAGI. CDR3 sequence: CASSYRRGDTEAFF. CDR3 bases: TGTGCCAGCAGTTACCGCAGGGGAGACACTGAAGCTTTCTTT.